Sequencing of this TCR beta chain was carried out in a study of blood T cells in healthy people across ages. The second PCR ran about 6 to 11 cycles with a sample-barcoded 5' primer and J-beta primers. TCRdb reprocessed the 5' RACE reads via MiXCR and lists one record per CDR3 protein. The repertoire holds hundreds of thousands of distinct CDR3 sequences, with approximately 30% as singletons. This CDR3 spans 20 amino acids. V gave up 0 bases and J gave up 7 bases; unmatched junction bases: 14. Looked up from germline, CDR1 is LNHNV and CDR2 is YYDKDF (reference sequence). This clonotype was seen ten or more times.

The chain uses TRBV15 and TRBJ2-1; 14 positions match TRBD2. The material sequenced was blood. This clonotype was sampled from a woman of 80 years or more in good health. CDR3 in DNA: TGTGCCACCAGCAGAGATCGCAAACGGACTAGCGGGGGGCCGGAAAATGAGCAGTTCTTC. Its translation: CATSRDRKRTSGGPENEQFF.